The next 5 T cell receptor beta chains were all read from a single sample in a study of blood T cells in healthy people across ages. A second PCR of roughly 7 to 11 cycles used a sample-barcoded 5' primer and a J-beta primer mix. TCRdb reprocessed the 5' RACE reads via MiXCR and lists one record per CDR3 protein. Among about 640,000 distinct CDR3 sequences listed, approximately 30% were seen once. Sequenced: blood. These receptors all stem from a woman of 80 years or more in good health.

The rearrangement uses TRBV7-9 and TRBJ2-4; unclear D gene. The DNA matches TRBJ2-7 better at its end, which makes the J call doubtful. CDR1 and CDR2 (germline): SEHNR, FQNEAQ (reference sequence). This CDR3 is 12 amino acids long. The CDR3 is CASSQTYYEQYF. The CDR3 region has the DNA TGTGCCAGCAGCCAAACTTACTACGAGCAGTACTTC.

This clonotype was counted ten times or more. The V call is TRBV5-1, the J call TRBJ2-1, with D maybe TRBD2 (6 bases). The V gene's germline CDR1 is SGHRS and CDR2 YFSETQ. The CDR3 loop spans 15 amino acids. Trimming removed 4 bases at V and 0 bases at J, with 11 bases between. CDR3 amino acids: CASSGRQSSYNEQFF. The CDR3 nucleotides read TGCGCCAGCAGCGGGAGGCAGAGCTCCTACAATGAGCAGTTCTTC.

In this sample, this clonotype turned up a few times. The chain employs TRBV7-9 and TRBJ2-3; 11 nucleotides match TRBD2. CDR3 size: 18 residues. V was pared by 5 bases and J by 4 bases, with 14 bases of the junction left unmatched. Germline CDR1 SEHNR, CDR2 FQNEAQ (reference sequence). CDR3 residues: CASSPVAGGPLKADTQYF. The CDR3 bases are TGTGCCAGCAGCCCTGTAGCGGGGGGGCCGCTTAAGGCAGATACGCAGTATTTT. The complete variable domain, with remaining parts taken from reference TRBV7-9 and TRBJ2-3, reads DTGVSQNPRHKITKRGQNVTFRCDPISEHNRLYWYRQTLGQGPEFLTYFQNEAQLEKSRLLSDRFSAERPKGSFSTLEIQRTEQGDSAMYLCASSPVAGGPLKADTQYFGPGTRLTVL.

This clonotype was seen repeatedly, ten times or more. This chain joins TRBV6-5 and TRBJ2-7; tentative D call: TRBD1 (6 bases). This CDR3 is 13 amino acids long. V lost 6 bases to trimming and J lost 3 bases, with 12 bases between them. Germline CDR1 MNHEY, CDR2 SVGAGI. In DNA form, the CDR3 reads TGTGCCAGCAGATACAGGGAGAGCTACGAGCAGTACTTC. The encoded protein is CASRYRESYEQYF.

In the case of this clonotype: Being one base from a much bigger clone, this may be a read error. J is TRBJ2-1 and V is TRBV20-1; D remains ambiguous. The end of the DNA aligns better with TRBJ2-7, so the J call may be wrong. Germline lookup yields CDR1 DFQATT and CDR2 SNEGSKA (reference sequence). The length of the CDR3 is 14 residues. CDR3: CSARNSRAYNEQYF. The CDR3 nucleotides read TGCAGTGCTAGAAACAGTAGGGCCTACAATGAGCAGTACTTC.